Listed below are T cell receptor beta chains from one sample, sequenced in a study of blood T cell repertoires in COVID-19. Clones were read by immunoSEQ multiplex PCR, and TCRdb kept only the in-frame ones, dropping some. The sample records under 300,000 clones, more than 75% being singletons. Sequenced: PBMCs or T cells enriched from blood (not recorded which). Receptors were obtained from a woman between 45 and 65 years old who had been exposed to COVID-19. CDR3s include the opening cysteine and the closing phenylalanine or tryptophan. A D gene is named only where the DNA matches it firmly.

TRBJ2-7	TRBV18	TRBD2	CASSPRTSGGYEQYF
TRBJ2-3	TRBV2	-	CASKQAQPTDTQYF
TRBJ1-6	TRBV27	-	CASSLSRNSPLHF
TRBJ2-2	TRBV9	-	CASSVQGSGELFF
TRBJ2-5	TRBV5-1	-	CASSPMTSGETQYF
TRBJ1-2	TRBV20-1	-	CSARGDRLYTF
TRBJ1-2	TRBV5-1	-	CASSGLQGPAGYTF
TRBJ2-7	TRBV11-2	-	CASSYTFSLGAEQYF
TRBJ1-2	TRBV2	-	CASNLGQLYGYTF
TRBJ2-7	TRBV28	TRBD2	CASSFGRGISSSYEQYF
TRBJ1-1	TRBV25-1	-	CASSEYSGGVEAFF
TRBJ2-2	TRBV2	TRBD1	CASSDTGVTGELFF
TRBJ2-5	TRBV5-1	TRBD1	CASSPREEYRGETQYF
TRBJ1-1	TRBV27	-	CASRYDAGDTEAFF
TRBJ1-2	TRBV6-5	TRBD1	CASTGTGWNGYTF
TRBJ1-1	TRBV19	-	CASSFSDLVPGAFF
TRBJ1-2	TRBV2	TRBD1	CASSGLTGTEDYTF
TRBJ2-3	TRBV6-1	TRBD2	CASSAPIGTRGTDTQYF
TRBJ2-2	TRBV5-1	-	CASSQNAIAGRELFF
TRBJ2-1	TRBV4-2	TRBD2	CASSRSFGLAGNNEQFF
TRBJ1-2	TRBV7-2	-	CAAGNYGYTF
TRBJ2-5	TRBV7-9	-	CATSRGRGETQYF
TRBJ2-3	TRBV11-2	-	CASSPLAPTDTQYF
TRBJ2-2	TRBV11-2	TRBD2	CASGPGGGRGELFF
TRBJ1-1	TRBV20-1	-	CSASFQDSQAFF
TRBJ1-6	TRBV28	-	CASSLQGSSYNSPLHF
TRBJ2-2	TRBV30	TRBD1	CAWSVTGGRGTGELFF
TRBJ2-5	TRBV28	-	CASRGTKSTQETQYF
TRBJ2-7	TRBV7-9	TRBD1	CASSLPPGQGARYEQYF
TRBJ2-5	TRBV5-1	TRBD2	CASSLARWEGETQYF
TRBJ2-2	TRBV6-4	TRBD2	CASSDASGGTGELFF
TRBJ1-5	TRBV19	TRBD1	CASSIEGQGGNQPQHF
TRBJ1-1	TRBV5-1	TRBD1	CASSHPGRGLGTEAFF
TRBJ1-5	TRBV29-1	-	CSVRRGEGQPQHF
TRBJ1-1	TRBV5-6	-	CASSLTGTPVTEAFF
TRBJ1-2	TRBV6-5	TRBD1	CATQPTGGNYGYTF
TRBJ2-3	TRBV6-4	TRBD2	CASSALAGGSTDTQYF
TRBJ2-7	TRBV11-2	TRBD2	CASSPLGGSTYEQYF
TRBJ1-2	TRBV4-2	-	CASSQDRGGDGYTF
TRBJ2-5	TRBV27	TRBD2	CASRTSAGVETQYF
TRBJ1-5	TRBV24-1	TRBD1	CAIRQGEFGQPQHF
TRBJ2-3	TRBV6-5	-	CARSLSPTDTQYF
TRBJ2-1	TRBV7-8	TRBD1	CASSSGGGQGINEQFF
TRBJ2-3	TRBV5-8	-	CAIRQSATDTQYF
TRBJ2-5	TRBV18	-	CASSPVRAVQETQYF
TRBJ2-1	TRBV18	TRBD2	CASSPPGLDRLYNEQFF
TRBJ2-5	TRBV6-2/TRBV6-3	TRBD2	CASSLGLAGAPPPETQYF
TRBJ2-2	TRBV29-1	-	CSVATENTGELFF
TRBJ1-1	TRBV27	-	CASSFRQGRGAFF
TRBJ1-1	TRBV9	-	CASSVSGSSREAFF
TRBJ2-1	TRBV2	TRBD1	CASSAPTGGKYNEQFF
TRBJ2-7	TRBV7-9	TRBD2	CASSLSRLAGEYEQYF
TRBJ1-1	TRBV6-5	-	CASRGEFGPLFF
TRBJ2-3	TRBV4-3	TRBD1	CASSQEGDSYTDTQYF
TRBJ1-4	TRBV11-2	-	CASSLGAKNEKLFF
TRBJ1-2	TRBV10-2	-	CASSGRGHYGYTF
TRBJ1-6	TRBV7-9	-	CASSLGAGVNSPLHF
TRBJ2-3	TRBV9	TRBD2	CASSDPSSGGKRDTQYF
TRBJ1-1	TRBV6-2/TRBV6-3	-	CASSAGRNTEAFF